These 28 T cell receptor beta chains originate from one sample sequenced in a study of cytomegalovirus exposure and HLA in healthy donors. Primers for the PCR totalled 60 Vbeta and 13 Jbeta. Repertoires were generated with immunoSEQ multiplex PCR, while TCRdb's copy carries only in-frame clones and drops some. The data hold approximately 210,000 clones, with 75% to 85% observed a single time. Sequencing was performed on PBMCs. The origin of the receptors is a girl aged 5-17 years in good health and CMV-seropositive.

This clone was detected ten times or more. The chain has TRBV6-6 and TRBJ1-1; no clear D. Trimming left V 6 bases short and J 1 base short, with 9 bases between. Germline-derived CDR1 and CDR2 are MNHNY and SVGAGI (reference sequence). The CDR3 extends over 13 amino acids. CDR3 protein: CASSPYGNTEAFF. The CDR3 DNA reads as TGTGCCAGCAGCCCATACGGGAACACTGAAGCTTTCTTT.

The chain is built from TRBV4-1 and TRBJ2-3, with D possibly being TRBD2 (7 bases). Trimming pared 7 bases from V and 2 bases from J, leaving 10 bases between. The germline V gene encodes CDR1 MGHRA and CDR2 YSYEKL. The CDR3 totals 13 residues. The CDR3 DNA follows: TGCGCCAGCAAGGGGGGGACCACAGATACGCAGTATTTT. Its protein product is CASKGGTTDTQYF.

The V and J genes are TRBV6-4 and TRBJ1-1; D perhaps matches TRBD1 (6 bases). CDR1 MRHNA and CDR2 SNTAGT come from the germline V gene. V lost 9 bases, J lost 1 base, and 15 bases lay in between. CDR3 length: 14 residues. CDR3 bases: TGTGCCAGATATGGGGGCGTCGGGAACACTGAAGCTTTCTTT. Amino acid sequence: CARYGGVGNTEAFF.

This chain connects TRBV11-2 to TRBJ2-7; no firm D call. CDR1 is SGHAT, CDR2 FQNNGV, per germline. The V gene lost 6 bases and the J gene lost 3 bases, with 18 bases spanning the gap. CDR3 length: 15 residues. DNA of the CDR3: TGTGCCAGCAGGAAGGAAGTAGGAGCAAGCTACGAGCAGTACTTC. Translation gives CASRKEVGASYEQYF.

This clone was observed once. This chain links TRBV9 with TRBJ2-3; perhaps TRBD2 as D (5 bases). Germline CDR1 reads SGDLS; CDR2 reads YYNGEE. V was clipped by 0 bases and J by 4 bases, with 9 bases between them. The CDR3 is made up of 14 amino acids. The CDR3 protein is CASSVDGVADTQYF. The CDR3, as DNA: TGTGCCAGCAGCGTAGACGGGGTTGCAGATACGCAGTATTTT.

The chain carries TRBV7-2 and TRBJ1-2, with 9 bases fitting TRBD1. Germline loops: CDR1 SGHTA, CDR2 FQGNSA. Trimming cost V 6 bases and J 4 bases; bases outside gene matches: 6. The CDR3 is made up of 14 amino acids. The CDR3 region is CASRRTGDGYGYTF. CDR3 in DNA: TGTGCCAGCAGACGGACAGGGGACGGCTATGGCTACACCTTC.

The chain links TRBV19 to TRBJ1-1; TRBD1 is a possible D gene (6 bases). The CDR3 sequence is 16 residues long. Trimming stripped 4 bases from V and 4 bases from J, with 19 bases between. Germline assignment: CDR1 LNHDA and CDR2 SQIVND (reference sequence). This CDR3 reads CASSTGQIVIGTEAFF. CDR3 sequence (DNA): TGTGCCAGTAGTACCGGACAGATAGTTATAGGCACTGAAGCTTTCTTT. Filled out from reference TRBV19 and TRBJ1-1, the complete variable domain reads DGGITQSPKYLFRKEGQNVTLSCEQNLNHDAMYWYRQDPGQGLRLIYYSQIVNDFQKGDIAEGYSVSREKKESFPLTVTSAQKNPTAFYLCASSTGQIVIGTEAFFGQGTRLTVV.

This clone has only one observation. The chain couples TRBV11-2 to TRBJ2-5; 9 bases line up with TRBD2. CDR3 size: 17 residues. The V segment lost 3 bases and the J segment 1 base; nucleotides outside the gene matches: 9. Germline V gives CDR1 SGHAT, CDR2 FQNNGV. The DNA for the CDR3 is TGTGCCAGCAGCTTGGGATGGGCTAGCGGGGTCCAAGAGACCCAGTACTTC. Its translation is CASSLGWASGVQETQYF.

The genes are TRBV7-9 and TRBJ2-5; D is perhaps TRBD1 (6 bases). The CDR3 length is 15 residues. Germline lookup yields CDR1 SEHNR and CDR2 FQNEAQ (reference sequence). V was trimmed by 4 bases and J by 3 bases, leaving 15 bases between them. This CDR3 is CASSSGQFVEETQYF. Written as DNA, the CDR3 is TGTGCCAGCAGCTCAGGACAGTTTGTCGAAGAGACCCAGTACTTC.

This clone was counted once. V and J are TRBV15 and TRBJ2-2; 7 nucleotides align to TRBD1. The germline CDR1 and CDR2 sequences are LNHNV and YYDKDF (reference sequence). CDR3 length equals 17 residues. V lost 0 bases and J lost 3; bases outside the gene matches: 7. Written as DNA, the CDR3 is TGTGCCACCAGCAGAGAAAGACCCGGGACAGACACCGGGGAGCTGTTTTTT. Translation gives CATSRERPGTDTGELFF.

The chain recombines TRBV7-2 with TRBJ1-5; D may be TRBD1 (6 bases). Germline CDR1 and CDR2: SGHTA and FQGNSA. Trimming removed 5 bases from V and 0 bases from J, with 8 bases in between. The CDR3 has 14 residues. The CDR3, as DNA: TGTGCCAGCAGCCGGGACAATAGCAATCAGCCCCAGCATTTT. It specifies CASSRDNSNQPQHF.

This clone occurred a few times. The chain couples TRBV6-5 to TRBJ2-7, with D perhaps TRBD2 (6 bases). Germline values: CDR1 MNHEY, CDR2 SVGAGI. Deletions cut 5 bases from V and 0 bases from J, with 11 bases between. There are 14 residues in the CDR3. The CDR3 DNA is TGTGCCAGCAGTGAAGGAGGGGACTCCTACGAGCAGTACTTC. Translating gives CASSEGGDSYEQYF.

V and J are TRBV6-5 and TRBJ2-7; 8 positions agree with TRBD2. J gave up 2 bases and V 2 bases, and 2 bases lay outside the gene matches. The CDR3 spans 14 residues. Germline CDR1 reads MNHEY; CDR2 reads SVGAGI. CDR3 in amino acids: CASSYREGAYEQYF. The DNA of the CDR3 is TGTGCCAGCAGTTACCGGGAGGGCGCCTACGAGCAGTACTTC.

This chain uses TRBV2 with TRBJ2-5; 7 bases line up with TRBD2. The CDR3 is 13 residues long. CDR1 SNHLY and CDR2 FYNNEI come from the germline V gene. With V trimmed by 2 bases and J by 11 bases, 8 bases remained unmatched. CDR3 bases: TGTGCCAGCAGTGAATCCTTCCGGGGGGAGCAGTACTTC. Residues: CASSESFRGEQYF.

The rearrangement links TRBV27 to TRBJ2-3, with 7 bases lining up with TRBD2. In germline, CDR1 is MNHEY, CDR2 SMNVEV (reference sequence). Trimming cost V 4 bases and J 5 bases; bases outside gene matches: 6. This CDR3 is 14 amino acids long. The CDR3 is CASSWGGAKDTQYF. Here the CDR3 DNA reads TGTGCCAGCAGTTGGGGAGGGGCGAAAGATACGCAGTATTTT.

The chain uses TRBV5-4 and TRBJ2-5; D possibly corresponds to TRBD1 (5 bases). Trimming shortened V by 0 bases and J by 5 bases, and 8 bases separated the two germline ends. CDR1 is SGHNT and CDR2 is YYREEE in the germline V gene (reference sequence). The CDR3 runs 13 residues. The CDR3 DNA is TGTGCCAGCAGCTTGGGGGGCCGGGAGACCCAGTACTTC. This sequence encodes CASSLGGRETQYF.

This clone was found once. The genes are TRBV7-2 and TRBJ1-2; TRBD1 aligns across 8 bases. The ends lost 4 bases at V and 1 base at J; junction bases unmatched: 5. The V gene's germline CDR1 is SGHTA and CDR2 FQGNSA. This CDR3 is built from 15 residues. The CDR3 region has the DNA TGTGCCAGCAGCTCCGACAGGGGCGGTAACTATGGCTACACCTTC. It encodes CASSSDRGGNYGYTF.

The table lists this clone with a count of one. Other DNA sequences of this sample code for an identical CDR3. The chain uses TRBV27 and TRBJ2-5, with D unresolved. The CDR3 totals 15 residues. Germline V gene lookup returns CDR1 MNHEY and CDR2 SMNVEV (reference sequence). The ends were cut back, 4 bases at V and 5 bases at J, with 17 bases in the middle. Here the CDR3 DNA reads TGTGCCAGCAGTTCCCCGAGGTTAGCCGGGGAGACCCAGTACTTC. It codes for CASSSPRLAGETQYF.

The chain links TRBV9 to TRBJ2-5; 11 bases line up with TRBD1. This CDR3 has 15 amino acids. J was trimmed by 5 bases and V by 0 bases; bases with no gene match: 3. Germline V gene lookup returns CDR1 SGDLS and CDR2 YYNGEE. The CDR3: CASSVEGQGGETQYF. CDR3 DNA sequence: TGTGCCAGCAGCGTAGAGGGACAGGGGGGGGAGACCCAGTACTTC.

The chain couples TRBV11-2 to TRBJ1-5; TRBD1 matches at 7 bases. The junction had 6 bases not matched to a gene; V was cut back by 4 bases and J by 6 bases. CDR3 length equals 14 residues. Germline CDR1 and CDR2: SGHAT and FQNNGV. The CDR3: CASSYTGVGQPQHF. CDR3 bases: TGTGCCAGCAGCTATACAGGGGTGGGTCAGCCCCAGCATTTT.

The chain joins TRBV18 to TRBJ2-1; 9 bases align to TRBD2. This CDR3 region has 18 residues. V lost 4 bases, J lost 4 bases, and 14 bases stayed unmatched. In germline, CDR1 is KGHSH, CDR2 LQKENI. This CDR3 is CASSLQALAGSRYNEQFF. CDR3 DNA sequence: TGTGCCAGCTCACTTCAGGCCCTAGCGGGGTCACGTTACAATGAGCAGTTCTTC.

The chain combines TRBV9 with TRBJ2-1; the D is unclear. This CDR3 is 13 amino acids long. In germline, CDR1 is SGDLS, CDR2 YYNGEE. The ends were cut back, 1 base at V and 5 bases at J, with 7 bases in the middle. The CDR3 region has the DNA TGTGCCAGCAGCGTATTAGAAAACAATGAGCAGTTCTTC. Its translation: CASSVLENNEQFF.

This clone has just a few counts. The rearrangement joins TRBV4-1 to TRBJ1-1; D may be TRBD1 (5 bases). Germline assignment: CDR1 MGHRA and CDR2 YSYEKL. The V end was cut by 0 bases, the J end by 3 bases, with 11 bases between. This CDR3 spans 15 amino acids. The CDR3 sequence is CASSQEPGADTEAFF. For the CDR3, the DNA is TGCGCCAGCAGCCAAGAGCCTGGGGCGGACACTGAAGCTTTCTTT.

This chain joins TRBV4-1 and TRBJ2-7, with D perhaps matching TRBD1 (6 bases). Germline loops: CDR1 MGHRA, CDR2 YSYEKL. V was pared by 8 bases and J by 2 bases, with 13 bases between. This CDR3 is built from 13 residues. The CDR3 reads CASGRTEAYEQYF. CDR3 DNA: TGCGCCAGCGGTCGGACAGAAGCCTACGAGCAGTACTTC.

This chain uses TRBV18 with TRBJ2-3, with 10 nucleotides matching TRBD2. Per germline, CDR1 KGHSH and CDR2 LQKENI. V was clipped by 0 bases and J by 0 bases; unmatched bases: 6. The CDR3 extends over 18 amino acids. The CDR3 protein is CASSPPRLAGESTDTQYF. CDR3 nucleotide sequence: TGTGCCAGCTCACCACCCCGGCTAGCGGGGGAAAGCACAGATACGCAGTATTTT.

The rearrangement links TRBV25-1 to TRBJ1-2; no reliable D call. Between the trimmed V and J ends, which lost 8 bases and 4 bases, there was a span of 14 bases. The CDR3 contains 13 residues. Germline V gene sequence: CDR1 MGHDK, CDR2 SYGVNS. Written as DNA, the CDR3 is TGTGCCAGCTACGCCGGGAGGAGCTATGGCTACACCTTC. This translates into CASYAGRSYGYTF.

The rearrangement uses TRBV29-1 and TRBJ2-7; tentatively, D is TRBD2 (5 bases). V was shortened by 0 bases and J by 7 bases, with 7 bases between the two germline ends. This CDR3 has 11 residues. Germline CDR1 SQVTM, CDR2 ANQGSEA. The CDR3 sequence: CSVEDRGEQYF. In DNA form, the CDR3 reads TGCAGCGTTGAAGATCGAGGGGAGCAGTACTTC.

The rearrangement links TRBV10-3 to TRBJ1-2; unclear D gene. Germline CDR1 ENHRY, CDR2 SYGVKD. The CDR3 totals 12 residues. The V gene lost 10 bases and the J gene lost 5 bases, with 14 bases spanning the gap. CDR3 DNA: TGTGCCACGCGCCCGGGAGATTATGGCTACACCTTC. Encoded protein: CATRPGDYGYTF.